This T cell receptor beta chain derives from a study of technical replicates of blood from a handful of donors. The CDR3 runs 19 residues. V was pared by 1 base and J by 5 bases, with 16 bases of the junction left unmatched. CDR1 and CDR2 from the germline V gene are LGHNA and YSLEER. Only in-frame clones appear in the TCRdb table, and some are missing; sequencing was by immunoSEQ multiplex PCR. The data hold tens of thousands of clones, with around nine tenths observed a single time. This sequence was found in a human donor in good health. Some clones in this sample may be carry-over from other donors' samples. The rearrangement joins TRBV4-3 to TRBJ2-4, with 8 bases fitting TRBD2. The sequenced material came from PBMCs. CDR3 in amino acids: CASSQGLQRGGTLENIQYF. CDR3 DNA sequence: TGCGCCAGCAGCCAAGGTTTACAACGGGGGGGGACCCTTGAAAACATTCAGTACTTC.